Below, one TCR beta chain is given with its context. Its antigen is not known. The entry originates in a study of cytomegalovirus exposure and HLA in healthy donors. Study-wide points: Across donors, sequencing depth was assumed by presence/absence analyses to be roughly uniform. Across donors, most TCRs were seen rarely, yet some public ones were widespread.

With 7 bases removed from V and 5 bases from J, the gap between germline ends came to 14 bases. Germline V CDR1 and CDR2: MDHEN, SYDVKM. The CDR3 runs to 13 residues. Researchers ran the PCR with 60 Vbeta and 13 Jbeta primers. Sequencing used immunoSEQ multiplex PCR; TCRdb keeps in-frame clones, though not all of them. This sample has roughly 200,000 clones, with 79% found just once. The chain employs TRBV28 and TRBJ2-5, with a weak D call TRBD2 (5 bases). Sequenced material: PBMCs. The TCR comes from a woman under 40 in good health and CMV-seropositive. The DNA of the CDR3 is TGTGCCAGCATCCCGAGGGCGTGGGAGACCCAGTACTTC. This translates into CASIPRAWETQYF. The complete variable domain, with remaining parts taken from reference TRBV28 and TRBJ2-5, reads DVKVTQSSRYLVKRTGEKVFLECVQDMDHENMFWYRQDPGLGLRLIYFSYDVKMKEKGDIPEGYSVSREKKERFSLILESASTNQTSMYLCASIPRAWETQYFGPGTRLLVL.